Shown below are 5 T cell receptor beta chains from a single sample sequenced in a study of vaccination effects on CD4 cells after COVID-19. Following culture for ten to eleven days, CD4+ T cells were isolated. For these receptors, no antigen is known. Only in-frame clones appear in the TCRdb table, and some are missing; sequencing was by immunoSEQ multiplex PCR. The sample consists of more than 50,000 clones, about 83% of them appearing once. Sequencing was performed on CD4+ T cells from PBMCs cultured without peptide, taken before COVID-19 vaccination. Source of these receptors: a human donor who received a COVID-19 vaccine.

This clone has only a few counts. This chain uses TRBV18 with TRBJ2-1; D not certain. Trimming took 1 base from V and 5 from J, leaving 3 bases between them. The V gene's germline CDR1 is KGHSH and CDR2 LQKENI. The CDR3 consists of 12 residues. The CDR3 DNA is TGTGCCAGCTCACCACAGGACAATGAGCAGTTCTTC. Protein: CASSPQDNEQFF.

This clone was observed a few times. CDR3 sequence reads: CASSFGDANTGELFF. Written as DNA, the CDR3 is TGTGCCAGCAGCTTCGGGGACGCGAACACCGGGGAGCTGTTTTTT. V gene TRBV5-6 combines with J gene TRBJ2-2; D tentatively reads TRBD1 or TRBD2 (5 bases each). Trimming removed 2 bases at V and 0 bases at J, with 8 bases between. The CDR3 is 15 amino acids. The germline V gene encodes CDR1 SGHDT and CDR2 YYEEEE.

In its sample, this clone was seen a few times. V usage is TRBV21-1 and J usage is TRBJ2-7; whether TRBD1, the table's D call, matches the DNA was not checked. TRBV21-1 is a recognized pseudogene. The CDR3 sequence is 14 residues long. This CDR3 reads CARYWQGDPYEQYV. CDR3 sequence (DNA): TGTGCCAGATATTGGCAGGGGGATCCCTACGAGCAGTACGTC.

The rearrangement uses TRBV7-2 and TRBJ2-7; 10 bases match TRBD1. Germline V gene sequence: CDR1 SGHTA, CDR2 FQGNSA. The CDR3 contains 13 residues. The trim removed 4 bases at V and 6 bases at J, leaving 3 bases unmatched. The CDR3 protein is CASSSDRGGEQYV. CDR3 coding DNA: TGTGCCAGCAGCTCGGACAGGGGGGGCGAGCAGTACGTC.

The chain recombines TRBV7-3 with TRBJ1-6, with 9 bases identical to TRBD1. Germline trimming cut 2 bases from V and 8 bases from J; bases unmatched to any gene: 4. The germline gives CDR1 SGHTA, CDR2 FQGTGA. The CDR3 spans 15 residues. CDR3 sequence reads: CASSLAGTGYSPLHF. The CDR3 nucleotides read TGTGCCAGCAGCTTAGCCGGGACAGGGTATTCACCCCTCCACTTT. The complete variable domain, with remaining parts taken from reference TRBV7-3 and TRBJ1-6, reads GAGVSQTPSNKVTEKGKYVELRCDPISGHTALYWYRQSLGQGPEFLIYFQGTGAADDSGLPNDRFFAVRPEGSVSTLKIQRTERGDSAVYLCASSLAGTGYSPLHFGNGTRLTVT.